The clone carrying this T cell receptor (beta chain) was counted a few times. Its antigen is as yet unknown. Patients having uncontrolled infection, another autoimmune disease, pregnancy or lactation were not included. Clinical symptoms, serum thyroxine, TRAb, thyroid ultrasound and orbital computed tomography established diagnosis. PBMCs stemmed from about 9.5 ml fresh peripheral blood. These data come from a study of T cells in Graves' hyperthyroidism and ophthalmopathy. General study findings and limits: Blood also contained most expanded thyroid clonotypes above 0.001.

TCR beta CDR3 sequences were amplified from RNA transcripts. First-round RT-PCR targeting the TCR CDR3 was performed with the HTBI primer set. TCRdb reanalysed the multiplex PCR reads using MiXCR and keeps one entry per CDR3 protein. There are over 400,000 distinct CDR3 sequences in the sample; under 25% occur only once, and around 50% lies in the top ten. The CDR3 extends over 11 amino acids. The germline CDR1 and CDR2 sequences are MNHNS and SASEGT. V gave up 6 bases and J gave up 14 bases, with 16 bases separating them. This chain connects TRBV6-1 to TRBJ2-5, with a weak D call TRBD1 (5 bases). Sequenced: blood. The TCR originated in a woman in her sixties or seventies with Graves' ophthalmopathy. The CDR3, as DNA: TGTGCCAGCAGCCCAGGGATCGGCTCATACTTC. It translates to CASSPGIGSYF.